Each of the 18 T cell receptor beta chains below was sequenced from the same sample in a study of cytomegalovirus exposure and HLA in healthy donors. PCR used 60 Vbeta primers and 13 Jbeta primers. TCRdb keeps only in-frame clones here, not all; method: immunoSEQ multiplex PCR. Of over 100,000 clones in the sample, over 65% are singletons; the top ten hold 3% to 4%. The material sequenced was PBMCs. The source is a woman aged 25 to 45 in good health and CMV-seropositive.

The chain recombines TRBV5-4 with TRBJ1-2, with TRBD1 matching over 7 bases. Losses at the gene ends were 0 bases for V and 5 bases for J; bases not matched to a gene: 13. The CDR3 runs to 17 residues. Looked up from germline, CDR1 is SGHNT and CDR2 is YYREEE (reference sequence). This chain's CDR3 is CASSLDRGLRSLYGYTF. The CDR3 DNA reads TGTGCCAGCAGCTTGGACAGGGGCCTCAGATCATTGTATGGCTACACCTTC.

V gene TRBV5-1 combines with J gene TRBJ2-1; 10 bases match TRBD2. The CDR3 runs to 18 residues. The V gene end was trimmed by 0 bases and the J gene end by 0 bases; junction bases not matched to a gene: 6. Per the germline V gene, CDR1 is SGHRS and CDR2 is YFSETQ. Here the CDR3 reads CASSLVGASGSSYNEQFF. The CDR3 nucleotides read TGCGCCAGCAGCTTGGTAGGAGCTAGCGGGAGCTCCTACAATGAGCAGTTCTTC. Full variable domain (remainder filled in from reference TRBV5-1 and TRBJ2-1): KAGVTQTPRYLIKTRGQQVTLSCSPISGHRSVSWYQQTPGQGLQFLFEYFSETQRNKGNFPGRFSGRQFSNSRSEMNVSTLELGDSALYLCASSLVGASGSSYNEQFFGPGTRLTVL.

V usage is TRBV5-1 and J usage is TRBJ1-1, with TRBD1 identical over 7 bases. Germline-derived CDR1 and CDR2 are SGHRS and YFSETQ. The CDR3 is 14 residues long. Trimming removed 4 bases from V and 4 bases from J; junction bases left unmatched: 7. CDR3: CASSTGELTTEAFF. For the CDR3, the DNA is TGCGCCAGCAGCACAGGGGAGTTGACCACTGAAGCTTTCTTT.

The rearrangement joins TRBV7-3 to TRBJ1-2; perhaps TRBD1 as D (5 bases). Per germline, CDR1 SGHTA and CDR2 FQGTGA. The CDR3 is 13 amino acids. The V gene lost 0 bases and the J gene lost 8 bases, with 10 bases spanning the gap. The CDR3 sequence: CASSLTPGKGYTF. CDR3 DNA sequence: TGTGCCAGCAGCTTAACTCCAGGGAAGGGCTACACCTTC.

The CDR3 loop reads CASSPGGANEKLFF. Here the CDR3 DNA reads TGTGCCAGCAGCCCGGGGGGGGCTAATGAAAAACTGTTTTTT. This chain uses TRBV7-3 with TRBJ1-4, with D maybe TRBD1 (5 bases). Germline V gene sequence: CDR1 SGHTA, CDR2 FQGTGA. The CDR3 runs 14 residues. Trimming pared 5 bases from V and 3 bases from J, leaving 10 bases between.

The rearrangement uses TRBV7-9 and TRBJ1-1; unclear D gene. This CDR3 has 12 residues. With 5 bases removed from V and 3 bases from J, the gap between germline ends came to 7 bases. Germline loops: CDR1 SEHNR, CDR2 FQNEAQ (reference sequence). For the CDR3, the DNA is TGTGCCAGCAGCCCTACGGACACTGAAGCTTTCTTT. Protein: CASSPTDTEAFF.

The chain couples TRBV9 to TRBJ2-1, with 7 bases identical to TRBD2. From germline, CDR1 is SGDLS and CDR2 YYNGEE. Losses at the gene ends were 0 bases for V and 0 bases for J; bases not matched to a gene: 3. The CDR3 is 16 residues long. Here the CDR3 reads CASSVVSGGSYNEQFF. The CDR3 DNA is TGTGCCAGCAGCGTAGTGTCGGGGGGCTCCTACAATGAGCAGTTCTTC.

The J gene is TRBJ1-2, the V gene TRBV30; D gene ambiguous. CDR3 length: 11 residues. Trimming pared 5 bases from V and 3 bases from J, leaving 7 bases between. CDR1 is GTSNPN, CDR2 SVGIG, per germline (reference sequence). Written as DNA, the CDR3 is TGTGCCTGGGGCCGATACTATGGCTACACCTTC. It specifies CAWGRYYGYTF.

This chain links TRBV19 with TRBJ2-1; 12 nucleotides agree with TRBD2. The V gene's germline CDR1 is LNHDA and CDR2 SQIVND (reference sequence). The ends lost 6 bases at V and 2 bases at J; junction bases unmatched: 2. CDR3 length equals 15 residues. CDR3 region: CASRGLAGTYNEQFF. CDR3 bases: TGTGCCAGTAGAGGACTAGCGGGGACCTACAATGAGCAGTTCTTC.

Comments on this clone: Sequence at one end of the junction differs from germline and may be a read error. At the DNA level, this CDR3 is encoded by other sequences in the same sample as well. V usage is TRBV5-5 and J usage is TRBJ2-5; 9 bases align to TRBD2. The CDR3 loop spans 13 amino acids. CDR1 is SGHKS and CDR2 is YYEKEE in the germline V gene (reference sequence). CDR3 nucleotide sequence: TGCGCCAGCAGCTTGGGACTAGCTGCATCCCAGTACTTC. It translates to CASSLGLAASQYF.

This clone turned up a few times. The V call is TRBV5-5, the J call TRBJ1-1, with 8 bases fitting TRBD1. Germline V gene data show CDR1 as SGHKS and CDR2 as YYEKEE (reference sequence). This CDR3 spans 16 amino acids. V gave up 4 bases and J gave up 2 bases; unmatched junction bases: 10. The CDR3 spells CASSQLPGGSNTEAFF. The CDR3 region has the DNA TGTGCCAGCAGCCAGCTCCCAGGGGGCTCAAACACTGAAGCTTTCTTT.

This rearrangement joins TRBV9 to TRBJ1-6; D is possibly TRBD1 (5 bases). Germline V CDR1 and CDR2: SGDLS, YYNGEE. The CDR3 has 15 amino acids. Trimming removed 0 bases at V and 9 bases at J, with 13 bases between. DNA of the CDR3: TGTGCCAGCAGCGTAGATGGGCAGGGTGGTTCACCCCTCCACTTT. Translated, it gives CASSVDGQGGSPLHF.

In its sample, this clone was seen a few times. The chain carries TRBV7-9 and TRBJ1-3, with D hard to call. The CDR3 loop spans 16 amino acids. V was cut by 3 bases and J by 0 bases, with 12 bases left in between. Germline CDR1 SEHNR, CDR2 FQNEAQ (reference sequence). The CDR3 loop is CASSFPDGGSGNTIYF. CDR3 coding DNA: TGTGCCAGCAGCTTTCCCGACGGAGGCTCTGGAAACACCATATATTTT.

This sequence joins TRBV30 and TRBJ1-2; TRBD1 might be the D (5 bases). The CDR3 loop spans 17 amino acids. V was clipped by 1 base and J by 1 base, with 19 bases between them. Germline CDR1 GTSNPN, CDR2 SVGIG (reference sequence). Here the CDR3 DNA reads TGTGCCTGGAGTGGGGTGGGGGGGGAACCATTTAACTATGGCTACACCTTC. Translating it yields CAWSGVGGEPFNYGYTF.

V gene TRBV7-6 combines with J gene TRBJ2-3; 12 nucleotides line up with TRBD2. The CDR3 loop spans 17 amino acids. The germline V gene encodes CDR1 SGHVS and CDR2 FNYEAQ. The V and J ends lost 0 bases and 1 base, in that order; junction bases with no gene match: 2. The CDR3 loop is CASSLALAGGGTDTQYF. DNA for the CDR3: TGTGCCAGCAGCTTAGCCCTAGCGGGGGGGGGCACAGATACGCAGTATTTT.

The chain carries TRBV9 and TRBJ2-5; 15 bases line up with TRBD2. Germline V gene lookup returns CDR1 SGDLS and CDR2 YYNGEE. Unmatched junction bases numbered 13, after V lost 3 bases and J lost 7 bases. The CDR3 extends over 18 amino acids. DNA of the CDR3: TGTGCCAGCAGCGCTGATAGGACTAGCGGGGGGGCGGGGGTGACCCAGTACTTC. Its translation: CASSADRTSGGAGVTQYF.

The chain employs TRBV19 and TRBJ1-2, with D possibly being TRBD1 (6 bases). The CDR3 sequence is 15 residues long. V lost 5 bases to trimming and J lost 8 bases, with 21 bases between them. Germline V gene lookup returns CDR1 LNHDA and CDR2 SQIVND (reference sequence). CDR3 protein: CASSLSRQETQGYTF. CDR3 nucleotide sequence: TGTGCCAGTAGTCTCTCCCGACAGGAAACACAGGGCTACACCTTC.

The V and J genes are TRBV7-9 and TRBJ2-3; TRBD2 matches 9 bases. Germline values: CDR1 SEHNR, CDR2 FQNEAQ (reference sequence). J gave up 3 bases and V 5 bases, and 9 bases lay outside the gene matches. The CDR3 loop spans 16 amino acids. The CDR3 region is CASSHRVAGVTDTQYF. CDR3 sequence (DNA): TGTGCCAGCAGCCACCGGGTAGCGGGGGTTACAGATACGCAGTATTTT.